These 7 T cell receptor beta chains were sequenced from one sample in a study of T cells after posttransplantation cyclophosphamide. Clones were read by immunoSEQ multiplex PCR, and TCRdb kept only the in-frame ones, dropping some. The table records approximately 26,000 clones, more than 80% of them present only once. What was sequenced was PBMCs. All receptors derive from a man in his fifties.

This clone occurred once. V gene TRBV2 combines with J gene TRBJ2-7; D may be TRBD1 (6 bases). The CDR3 contains 13 residues. V was shortened by 6 bases and J by 3 bases, with 12 bases between the two germline ends. Germline-derived CDR1 and CDR2 are SNHLY and FYNNEI. CDR3: CASSRDINYEQYF. The CDR3 bases are TGTGCCAGCAGCCGGGACATAAACTACGAGCAGTACTTC. The variable domain in full, with the rest retrieved from reference TRBV2 and TRBJ2-7, is EPEVTQTPSHQVTQMGQEVILRCVPISNHLYFYWYRQILGQKVEFLVSFYNNEISEKSEIFDDQFSVERPDGSNFTLKIRSTKLEDSAMYFCASSRDINYEQYFGPGTRLTVT.

This clone appeared a single time. The chain joins TRBV27 to TRBJ1-5, with TRBD1 matching 9 bases. Germline V lookup: CDR1 MNHEY, CDR2 SMNVEV (reference sequence). CDR3 length equals 14 residues. V lost 4 bases to trimming and J lost 5 bases; unmatched junction nucleotides: 3. CDR3 coding DNA: TGTGCCAGCAGTTCACGACAGGGGGATCAGCCCCAGCATTTT. Residues: CASSSRQGDQPQHF.

This clone was seen a few times. The rearrangement links TRBV27 to TRBJ2-2, with 12 nucleotides matching TRBD2. Per the germline V gene, CDR1 is MNHEY and CDR2 is SMNVEV (reference sequence). The CDR3 spans 17 residues. Trimming took 2 bases from V and 4 from J; bases not matched to a gene: 5. The CDR3 reads CASSLRLAGDGTGELFF. CDR3 coding DNA: TGTGCCAGCAGTTTAAGACTAGCGGGAGATGGCACCGGGGAGCTGTTTTTT.

The table lists this clone with a count of one. The chain couples TRBV7-8 to TRBJ1-3, with unresolved D. V dropped 8 bases and J dropped 1 base, with 9 bases sitting between them. CDR3 length: 13 amino acids. The germline V gene has CDR1 SGHVS and CDR2 FQNEAQ. DNA of the CDR3: TGTGCCAGCGGAGTGGATTCTGGAAACACCATATATTTT. It translates to CASGVDSGNTIYF.

This rearrangement joins TRBV4-2 to TRBJ1-1; D is ambiguous. CDR3 length: 14 amino acids. Germline V lookup: CDR1 LGHNA, CDR2 YNFKEQ. The V end lost 2 bases, the J end lost 1 base, and 8 bases lay between the germline ends. CDR3 sequence (DNA): TGTGCCAGCAGCCAAAGTCTAACGAACACTGAAGCTTTCTTT. It translates to CASSQSLTNTEAFF.

The chain is built from TRBV5-1 and TRBJ2-1; D remains unclear. The CDR3 covers 15 residues. The V and J ends lost 3 bases and 8 bases respectively, with 18 bases between them. Germline CDR1 reads SGHRS; CDR2 reads YFSETQ. For the CDR3, the DNA is TGCGCCAGCAGCTATAATAGGCGGCCCAGTGATGAGCAGTTCTTC. Residues: CASSYNRRPSDEQFF.

The chain has TRBV10-3 and TRBJ1-6; TRBD1 might be the D (6 bases). The germline gives CDR1 ENHRY, CDR2 SYGVKD. CDR3 length equals 14 residues. Trimming took off 8 bases at V and 9 bases at J, with 17 bases between the two ends. CDR3 sequence reads: CAIGGQGKGSPLHF. In DNA form, the CDR3 reads TGTGCCATCGGGGGCCAGGGGAAGGGTTCACCCCTCCACTTT.